This TCR beta chain was identified in a study of control samples from healthy donors and cancer patients (dated by TCRdb to 2019 to 2021). The method behind the library was the immunoSEQ multiplex PCR assay. TCRdb obtained this table from immuneACCESS and retained in-frame rearrangements with V and J assigned. These tables miss some clones; where compared with another copy, unresolved V genes account for less than half of the shortfall, and the remainder is unexplained. The sample table contains 75,000 to 95,000 clones; only one count was recorded for less than 85% of them. Of the sample, 38% is held by the ten largest clones. Per the germline V gene, SGHDN is the CDR1 and FVKESK is the CDR2. V gives up 2 bases and J gives up 0 bases, and the segment between their germline ends measures 4 bases. The CDR3 sequence holds 13 residues, the cysteine and phenylalanine included. The DNA shown is the 39-base CDR3, in frame from base 1.

A note on this clone: Its antigen remains unidentified. No qualities accompany the bases; no much larger clone lies one base away.

This clonotype was sampled from a man in his 70s with lung cancer. The sequenced sample was PBMCs. The V gene is TRBV14 and the J gene is TRBJ1-1, with the D gene too uncertain to name. The CDR3 reads CASSQHMNTEAFF. The nucleotides read TGTGCCAGCAGCCAACACATGAACACTGAAGCTTTCTTT. Where the CDR3 stops, the reference TRBV14 and TRBJ1-1 genes take over; the full variable domain is EAGVTQFPSHSVIEKGQTVTLRCDPISGHDNLYWYRRVMGKEIKFLLHFVKESKQDESGMPNNRFLAERTGGTYSTLKVQPAELEDSGVYFCASSQHMNTEAFFGQGTRLTVV.